This TCR beta chain derives from a study of T-cell memory formation after mild COVID-19 (dated by TCRdb to about 2021). Broadly, across the study: TCR sequence clusters from the two donors were found to be largely donor specific. In a couple of donors, T-cell clones that expanded and contracted after mild COVID-19 were tracked by sequencing TCRalpha and TCRbeta repertoires over time. The cohort comprised two young, previously healthy adult volunteers, one female and one male.

Sequencing was carried out with an Illumina NovaSeq 6000. TCRalpha and TCRbeta cDNA libraries were constructed by 5'RACE with constant-segment primers, with sample barcodes and unique molecular identifiers being introduced. Trizol reagent was used to extract RNA from every sample. Library amplification was performed in two PCR steps, and a second sample barcode and Illumina TruSeq adapters were introduced in the second step. Sequencing of the libraries was done on an Illumina NovaSeq, producing 2 x 150 bp paired-end reads. Under the source paper's analysis protocol: Reads were demultiplexed and collapsed into UMI-guided consensus sequences with migec v1.2.7. Using mixcr v2.1.11, the UMI consensuses were aligned to TRA and TRB V and J templates and assembled into clonotypes. A clonotype was counted as expanded or contracted only if both edgeR and NoisET called the change significant, with noise models trained on biological replicates. edgeR calls used a false discovery rate-adjusted p below 0.01 and a log2 fold-change threshold of 1. As an exploratory analysis of dynamics, PCA with hierarchical clustering was applied to max-normalized trajectories of the 1000 most abundant clonotypes. Each responding clone was given a CD4 or CD8 phenotype based on the CD4+ and CD8+ repertoires, which had been sequenced separately. The public sequencing data were trimmed at Q25 with fastp and processed into clonotypes with MiXCR by TCRdb, which kept only in-frame beta chains. Rows merge per CDR3 protein into single entries with the most common DNA and genes. The V and J calls come from TCRdb's annotation, not from the publication. The sample data list over 350,000 distinct CDR3 sequences, and 20% to 25% of these were observed just once. Around 9.5% of the sample belongs to the ten largest clones.

Results the study describes overall, beyond this receptor: Contracting CD4+ clones were located mainly in the CM and EM memory subsets, whereas CD8+ clones were found to be enriched in EMRA. The study included only a couple of mild cases, and larger cohorts that include severe cases with pre-infection samples were judged to be necessary. Some responding clones were found in pre-infection memory, which suggests that pre-existing cross-reactive memory T cells took part in the SARS-CoV-2 response. The second-wave clones that peaked on day 37 were not confirmed to be SARS-CoV-2 specific. From day 15 to 85, contracting clones showed balanced CD4/CD8 phenotypes, whereas a second wave of clones that expanded from day 15 to 37 leaned towards CD4+.

Ficoll-Paque density gradient centrifugation was the method used to isolate PBMCs. The sample holds a few counts of this clonotype. The antigen it recognizes is unknown. No base qualities exist here, and no much larger clone lies one base off it. The CDR3 contains 17 residues, cysteine and phenylalanine counted. Here the CDR3 DNA is all that survives: 51 bases in frame from base 1. V has 4 bases trimmed and J has 1 base trimmed; junction bases matching no gene number 7. The TCR was taken from an adult woman who had mild COVID-19 (a few samples of this study predate the infection). The sample titles of this study are shuffled in the database, so cell type and time point are left out; the donor was told from shared clones. The chain is made from TRBV12-3 or TRBV12-4 and TRBJ2-5, and TRBD2 aligns with 12 junction nucleotides. The sample comprised PBMCs or a T cell subset sorted from them (not recorded which). The CDR3 in this case is CASSYGLAGLGQETQYF. The nucleotide sequence reads as follows: TGTGCCAGCAGTTACGGACTAGCGGGGCTGGGCCAAGAGACCCAGTACTTC.